This TCR beta chain came from a study of PD-L1 blockade in urothelial cancer. For this clone: Other DNA sequences in this sample translate to the same CDR3.

Assay: immunoSEQ multiplex PCR; the TCRdb copy retains only in-frame clones and omits some. The sample lists 43,000 or so clones; 80% were seen once. Time point specified: pretreatment peripheral blood. Looked up from germline, CDR1 is KGHSH and CDR2 is LQKENI. CDR3 length: 14 residues. The V and J ends lost 2 bases and 4 bases, in that order; junction bases with no gene match: 1. The chain uses TRBV18 and TRBJ1-5; 8 bases are a match to TRBD1. This material consisted of PBMCs, taken around atezolizumab (anti-PD-L1) treatment. This TCR derives from a man aged 60 to 69 with urothelial cancer. The CDR3 nucleotides are TGTGCCAGCTCACCAGGGACAGGTAATCAGCCCCAGCATTTT. This sequence encodes CASSPGTGNQPQHF. The variable domain in full, with the rest retrieved from reference TRBV18 and TRBJ1-5, is NAGVMQNPRHLVRRRGQEARLRCSPMKGHSHVYWYRQLPEEGLKFMVYLQKENIIDESGMPKERFSAEFPKEGPSILRIQQVVRGDSAAYFCASSPGTGNQPQHFGDGTRLSIL.